Below, one TCR beta chain is given with its context. The CDR3 sequence is 14 residues long. Trimming left V 5 bases short and J 4 bases short, with 9 bases between. CDR1 and CDR2 (germline): SEHNR, FQNEAQ (reference sequence). This sample was taken from a study of CD8 T cells in Susac syndrome. Random hexamers were used to reverse transcribe an amount of roughly 0.45 to 1 ug RNA. immunoSEQ multiplex PCR amplified TCR beta CDR3 across 54 Vbeta, 13 Jbeta. TCRdb passed the immunoSEQ multiplex PCR reads through MiXCR, listing each CDR3 protein once. This sample has about 440,000 distinct CDR3 sequences, with about 85% found just once.

The material sequenced was CD8+ T cells from PBMCs. This chain connects TRBV7-9 to TRBJ2-6; no firm D call. The sequence was collected from a human donor with multiple sclerosis. CDR3 sequence: CASSTSLGANVLTF. The DNA for the CDR3 is TGTGCCAGCAGCACGTCTTTGGGGGCCAACGTCCTGACTTTC. Looking up the rest from reference TRBV7-9 and TRBJ2-6 gives the full variable domain: DTGVSQNPRHKITKRGQNVTFRCDPISEHNRLYWYRQTLGQGPEFLTYFQNEAQLEKSRLLSDRFSAERPKGSFSTLEIQRTEQGDSAMYLCASSTSLGANVLTFGAGSRLTVL.